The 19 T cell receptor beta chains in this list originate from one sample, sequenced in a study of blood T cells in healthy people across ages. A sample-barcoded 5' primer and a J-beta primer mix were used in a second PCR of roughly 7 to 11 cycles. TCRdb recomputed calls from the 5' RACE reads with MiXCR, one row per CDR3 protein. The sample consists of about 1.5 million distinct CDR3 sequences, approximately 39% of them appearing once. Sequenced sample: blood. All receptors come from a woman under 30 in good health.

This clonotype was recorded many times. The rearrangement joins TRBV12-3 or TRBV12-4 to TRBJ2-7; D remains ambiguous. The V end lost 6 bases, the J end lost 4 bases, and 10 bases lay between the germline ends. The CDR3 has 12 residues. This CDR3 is CASSRLGYEQYF. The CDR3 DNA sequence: TGTGCCAGCAGCAGACTTGGGTACGAGCAGTACTTC.

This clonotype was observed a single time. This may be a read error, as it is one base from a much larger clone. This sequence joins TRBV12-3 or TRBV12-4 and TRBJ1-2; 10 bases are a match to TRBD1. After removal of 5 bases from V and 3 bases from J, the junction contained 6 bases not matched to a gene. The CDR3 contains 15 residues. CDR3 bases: TGTGCCAGCAGTGGGACCGGGACAGGGGACTATGGCTACACCTTC. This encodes CASSGTGTGDYGYTF.

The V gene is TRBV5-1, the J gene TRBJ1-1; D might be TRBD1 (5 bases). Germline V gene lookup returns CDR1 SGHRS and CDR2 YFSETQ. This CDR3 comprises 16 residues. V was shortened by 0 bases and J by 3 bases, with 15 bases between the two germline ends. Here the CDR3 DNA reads TGCGCCAGCAGCTTGGGGGACGGAGATTCAGACACTGAAGCTTTCTTT. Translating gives CASSLGDGDSDTEAFF.

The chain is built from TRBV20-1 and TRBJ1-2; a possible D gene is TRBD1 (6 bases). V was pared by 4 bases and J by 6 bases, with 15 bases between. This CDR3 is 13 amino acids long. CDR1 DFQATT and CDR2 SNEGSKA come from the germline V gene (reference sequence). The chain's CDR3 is CSATVTGFDGYTF. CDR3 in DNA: TGCAGTGCTACCGTCACAGGGTTCGATGGCTACACCTTC.

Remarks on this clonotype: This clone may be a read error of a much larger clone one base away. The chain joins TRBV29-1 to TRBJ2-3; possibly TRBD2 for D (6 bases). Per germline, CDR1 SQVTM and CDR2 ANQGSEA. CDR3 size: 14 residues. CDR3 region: CGVVSGLNTDTQYF. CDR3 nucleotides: TGCGGCGTTGTTTCGGGACTGAACACAGATACGCAGTATTTT.

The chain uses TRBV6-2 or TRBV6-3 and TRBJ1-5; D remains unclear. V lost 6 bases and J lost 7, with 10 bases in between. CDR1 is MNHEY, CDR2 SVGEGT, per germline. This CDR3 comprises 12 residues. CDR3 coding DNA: TGTGCCAGCAGCCCGAGGGTCCAGCCCCAGCATTTT. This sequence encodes CASSPRVQPQHF.

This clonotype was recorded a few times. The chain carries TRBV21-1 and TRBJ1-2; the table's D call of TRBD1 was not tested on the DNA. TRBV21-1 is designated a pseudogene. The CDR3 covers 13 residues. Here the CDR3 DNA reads TGTGCCAGCAGCAACCCTCTGGGGCGGGGCTACACCTTC. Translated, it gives CASSNPLGRGYTF.

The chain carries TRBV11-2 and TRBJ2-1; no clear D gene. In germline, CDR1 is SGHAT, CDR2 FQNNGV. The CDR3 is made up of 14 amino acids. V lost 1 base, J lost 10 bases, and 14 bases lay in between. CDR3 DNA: TGTGCCAGCAGCTTAGGTTTCAGCTCCTACGAGCAGTTCTTC. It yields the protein CASSLGFSSYEQFF.

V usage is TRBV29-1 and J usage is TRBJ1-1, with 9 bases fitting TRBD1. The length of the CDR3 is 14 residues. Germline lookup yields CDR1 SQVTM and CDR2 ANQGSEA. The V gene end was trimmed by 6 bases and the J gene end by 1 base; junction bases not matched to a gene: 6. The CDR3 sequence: CSVNRGPANTEAFF. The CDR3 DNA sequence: TGCAGCGTGAACAGGGGGCCCGCGAACACTGAAGCTTTCTTT.

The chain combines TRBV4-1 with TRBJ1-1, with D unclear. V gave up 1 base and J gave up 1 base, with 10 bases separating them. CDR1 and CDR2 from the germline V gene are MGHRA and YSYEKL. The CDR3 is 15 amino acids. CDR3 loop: CASSQGGNRNTEAFF. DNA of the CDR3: TGCGCCAGCAGCCAAGGGGGTAACAGGAACACTGAAGCTTTCTTT.

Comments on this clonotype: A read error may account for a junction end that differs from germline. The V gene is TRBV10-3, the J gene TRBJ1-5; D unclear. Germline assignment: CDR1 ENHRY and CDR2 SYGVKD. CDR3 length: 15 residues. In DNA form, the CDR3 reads TGTGCCACCAATACTCCTGACGGGGAAAATCGGCCCCAGCATTTT. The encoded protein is CATNTPDGENRPQHF.

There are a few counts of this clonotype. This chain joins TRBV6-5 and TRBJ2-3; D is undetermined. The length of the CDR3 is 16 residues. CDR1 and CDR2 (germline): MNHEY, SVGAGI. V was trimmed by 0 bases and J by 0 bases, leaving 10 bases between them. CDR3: CASSYSERKSTDTQYF. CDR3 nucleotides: TGTGCCAGCAGTTACTCGGAGCGTAAGAGCACAGATACGCAGTATTTT.

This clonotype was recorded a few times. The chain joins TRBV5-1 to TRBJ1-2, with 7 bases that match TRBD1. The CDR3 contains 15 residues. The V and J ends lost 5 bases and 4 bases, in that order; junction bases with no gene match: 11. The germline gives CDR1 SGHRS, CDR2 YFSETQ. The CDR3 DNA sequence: TGCGCCAGCAGTCCCGTCGGGACAGACATCTATGGCTACACCTTC. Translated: CASSPVGTDIYGYTF.

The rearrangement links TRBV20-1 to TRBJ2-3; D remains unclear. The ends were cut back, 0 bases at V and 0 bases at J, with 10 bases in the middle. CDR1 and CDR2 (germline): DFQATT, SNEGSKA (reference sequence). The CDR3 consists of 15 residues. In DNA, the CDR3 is TGCAGTGCTAGAGATCGAGTCATTAGCACAGATACGCAGTATTTT. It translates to CSARDRVISTDTQYF.

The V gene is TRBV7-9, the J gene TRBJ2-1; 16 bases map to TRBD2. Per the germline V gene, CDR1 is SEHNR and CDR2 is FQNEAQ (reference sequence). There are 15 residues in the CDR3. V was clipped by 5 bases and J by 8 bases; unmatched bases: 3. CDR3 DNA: TGTGCCAGCAGCCCGGGACTAGCGGGAGGGGATGAGCAGTTCTTC. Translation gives CASSPGLAGGDEQFF.

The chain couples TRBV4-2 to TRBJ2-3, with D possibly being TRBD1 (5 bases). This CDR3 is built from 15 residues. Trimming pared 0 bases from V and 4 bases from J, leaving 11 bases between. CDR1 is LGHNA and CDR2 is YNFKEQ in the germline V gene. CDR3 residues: CASSQDGAAPDTQYF. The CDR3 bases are TGTGCCAGCAGCCAAGATGGGGCTGCGCCAGATACGCAGTATTTT.

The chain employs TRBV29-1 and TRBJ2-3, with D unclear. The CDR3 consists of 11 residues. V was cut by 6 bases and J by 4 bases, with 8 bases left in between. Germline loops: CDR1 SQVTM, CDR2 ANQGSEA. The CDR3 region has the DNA TGCAGCGTCCGTCGCGCAGATACGCAGTATTTT. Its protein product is CSVRRADTQYF.

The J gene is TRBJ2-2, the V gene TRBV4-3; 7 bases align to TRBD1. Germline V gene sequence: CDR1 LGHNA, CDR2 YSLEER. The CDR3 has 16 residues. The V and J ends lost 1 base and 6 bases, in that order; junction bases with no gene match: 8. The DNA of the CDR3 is TGCGCCAGCAGCCAAGGACAGGGACGTAGCGCCGGGGAGCTGTTTTTT. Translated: CASSQGQGRSAGELFF.

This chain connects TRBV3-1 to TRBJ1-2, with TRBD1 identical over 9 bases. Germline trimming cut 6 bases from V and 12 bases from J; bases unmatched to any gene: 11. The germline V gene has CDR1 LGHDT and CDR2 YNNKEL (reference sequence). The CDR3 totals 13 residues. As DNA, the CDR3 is TGTGCCAGCAGTTCCGGGACAGGGAAAGAACACACCTTC. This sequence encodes CASSSGTGKEHTF.